This TCR beta chain originates from a study of blood T cell repertoires in COVID-19. Profiling relied on immunoSEQ multiplex PCR, and the TCRdb table lists in-frame clones only, not all of them. The table has almost 400,000 clones, 70% to 90% seen once; the top ten hold around 0.97%. Germline assignment: CDR1 MNHEY and CDR2 SVGAGI. The germline V and J ends were trimmed by 7 bases and 1 base, with 7 bases remaining between them. The CDR3 is 12 residues long. This clone was detected only a few times. The origin of this receptor is a woman in her 30s with acute COVID-19. The rearrangement joins TRBV6-5 to TRBJ1-1; D gene uncertain. Sequenced material: PBMCs or T cells enriched from blood (not recorded which). CDR3 DNA: TGTGCCAGCAATTTCGGGAACACTGAAGCTTTCTTT. This sequence encodes CASNFGNTEAFF.